These 10 T cell receptor beta chains were sequenced from one sample in a study of blood T cell repertoires in COVID-19 (TCRdb year 2020). To prepare the library, the immunoSEQ multiplex PCR assay was applied. TCRdb took over this immuneACCESS table, retaining in-frame rearrangements with V and J assigned. Such tables are incomplete; in checked studies, under half of the missing clones stem from an unresolved V gene, and the remainder is unexplained. The sample contains under 150,000 clones, 70% to 90% of them found a single time. Roughly 2.2% of the sample is held by the ten biggest clonotypes. Sequenced: peripheral blood. All receptors come from a man aged 65 to 79 with active COVID-19.

This chain uses TRBV5-1 with TRBJ2-1; 8 bases fit TRBD2. J gave up 5 bases and V 5 bases, and 9 bases lay outside the gene matches. CDR3 length: 15 amino acids. The germline V gene encodes CDR1 SGHRS and CDR2 YFSETQ. The CDR3 nucleotides read TGCGCCAGCAGGATCTGGCTAGCGGGTCACAATGAGCAGTTCTTC. Translating it yields CASRIWLAGHNEQFF.

The chain combines TRBV19 with TRBJ2-1, with TRBD2 matching 8 bases. Per the germline V gene, CDR1 is LNHDA and CDR2 is SQIVND (reference sequence). After removal of 4 bases from V and 7 bases from J, the junction contained 9 bases not matched to a gene. This CDR3 spans 15 amino acids. The CDR3 sequence is CASSTLGAGENEQFF. The CDR3 nucleotides read TGTGCCAGTAGTACCCTGGGAGCGGGAGAGAATGAGCAGTTCTTC. Based on the CDR3 plus reference TRBV19 and TRBJ2-1, the full variable domain is DGGITQSPKYLFRKEGQNVTLSCEQNLNHDAMYWYRQDPGQGLRLIYYSQIVNDFQKGDIAEGYSVSREKKESFPLTVTSAQKNPTAFYLCASSTLGAGENEQFFGPGTRLTVL.

V is TRBV5-1 and J is TRBJ2-1; a weak D match, TRBD2 (5 bases). The CDR3 spans 13 residues. V lost 0 bases and J 7 bases, leaving 8 bases between the germline ends. The germline CDR1 and CDR2 sequences are SGHRS and YFSETQ. In DNA form, the CDR3 reads TGCGCCAGCAGCTTGGGGAGAGGGAATGAGCAGTTCTTC. As protein: CASSLGRGNEQFF.

The rearrangement joins TRBV27 to TRBJ1-4; 8 nucleotides line up with TRBD1. The CDR3 extends over 16 amino acids. Germline loops: CDR1 MNHEY, CDR2 SMNVEV (reference sequence). Unmatched junction bases numbered 8, after V lost 4 bases and J lost 4 bases. Here the CDR3 reads CASSSTGARVNEKLFF. DNA of the CDR3: TGTGCCAGCAGTTCGACAGGGGCGAGAGTTAATGAAAAACTGTTTTTT.

The chain combines TRBV15 with TRBJ1-5; D is unclear. The V gene lost 5 bases and the J gene lost 4 bases, with 9 bases spanning the gap. Per the germline V gene, CDR1 is LNHNV and CDR2 is YYDKDF (reference sequence). This CDR3 is built from 13 residues. CDR3 in amino acids: CATSLLSNQPQHF. Written as DNA, the CDR3 is TGTGCCACCAGCCTTTTGTCTAATCAGCCCCAGCATTTT.

The chain uses TRBV4-2 and TRBJ2-1, with 11 nucleotides matching TRBD2. The CDR3 has 15 amino acids. The V gene end was trimmed by 0 bases and the J gene end by 8 bases; junction bases not matched to a gene: 3. CDR1 LGHNA and CDR2 YNFKEQ come from the germline V gene. The CDR3 bases are TGTGCCAGCAGCCAAGAGACTAGCGGGAACCATGAGCAGTTCTTC. Encoded protein: CASSQETSGNHEQFF.

The V gene is TRBV4-1, the J gene TRBJ2-7; 11 nucleotides agree with TRBD2. V lost 4 bases, J lost 1 base, and 3 bases stayed unmatched. CDR3 length equals 15 residues. Germline CDR1 and CDR2: MGHRA and YSYEKL. CDR3 region: CASSRGTSGSYEQYF. The CDR3 nucleotides are TGCGCCAGCAGCCGTGGGACTAGCGGATCCTACGAGCAGTACTTC.

V is TRBV9 and J is TRBJ1-3, with D perhaps TRBD1 (6 bases). V lost 0 bases and J lost 1, with 11 bases in between. This CDR3 has 16 amino acids. Germline V gives CDR1 SGDLS, CDR2 YYNGEE. The CDR3 coding sequence is TGTGCCAGCAGCGTAGCTTCCCAGGGGTCTGGAAACACCATATATTTT. Its translation is CASSVASQGSGNTIYF.

V usage is TRBV5-1 and J usage is TRBJ2-1, with 14 bases fitting TRBD2. This CDR3 region has 16 residues. The germline V gene encodes CDR1 SGHRS and CDR2 YFSETQ. V lost 2 bases and J lost 5; bases outside the gene matches: 3. The CDR3 spells CASSLGGLAGDNEQFF. DNA of the CDR3: TGCGCCAGCAGCTTAGGGGGACTAGCGGGGGACAATGAGCAGTTCTTC.

The rearrangement uses TRBV4-1 and TRBJ1-2; the match to TRBD1 covers 8 bases. This CDR3 is 15 amino acids long. Germline V gene data show CDR1 as MGHRA and CDR2 as YSYEKL. With 1 base clipped from V and 5 bases from J, the junction kept 6 bases outside the gene matches. The CDR3 coding sequence is TGCGCCAGCAGCCAAGTGGGACAGGAGAAATATGGCTACACCTTC. It is translated as CASSQVGQEKYGYTF.